This is a list of T cell receptor beta chains from one sample in a study of cytomegalovirus exposure and HLA in healthy donors. Assay: immunoSEQ multiplex PCR; the TCRdb copy retains only in-frame clones and omits some. This table holds about 150,000 clones, over 60% found once. The specimen was PBMCs. Receptors were obtained from a man between 40 and 49 years old in good health and CMV-seropositive. Each CDR3 is given with its conserved first and last residue. A D gene is named only where the DNA matches it firmly. Only part of the rows carry a size: once, few, many, or a class if the clone is expanded.

v_gene: TRBV28; j_gene: TRBJ2-7; abundance: .; d_gene: TRBD2; CDR3nt: TGTGCCAGCAAGTTGGGGGGGGGACCGGCCGAGCAGTACTTC; CDR3aa: CASKLGGGPAEQYF
v_gene: TRBV19; j_gene: TRBJ2-3; abundance: .; d_gene: TRBD1; CDR3nt: TGTGCCAGTAGTCCCTCGGGACAGGGGAAAGATACGCAGTATTTT; CDR3aa: CASSPSGQGKDTQYF
v_gene: TRBV6-1; j_gene: TRBJ2-7; abundance: .; d_gene: TRBD1; CDR3nt: TGTGCCAGCATTAAAGCCGGGACAGGGCTCTACGAGCAGTACTTC; CDR3aa: CASIKAGTGLYEQYF
v_gene: TRBV7-6; j_gene: TRBJ1-4; abundance: .; d_gene: .; CDR3nt: TGTGCCAGCAGCTTAGCTCTAAAGCGTCGTGAAAAACTGTTTTTT; CDR3aa: CASSLALKRREKLFF
v_gene: TRBV7-9; j_gene: TRBJ1-2; abundance: .; d_gene: .; CDR3nt: TGTTCCAGCAGCATTAGACGGGAATGGTATGGCTACACCTTC; CDR3aa: CSSSIRREWYGYTF
v_gene: TRBV5-1; j_gene: TRBJ2-3; abundance: .; d_gene: TRBD1; CDR3nt: TGCGCCAGCAGCTTGGAGGCCTGGGCAGGGGGCAAGACAGATACGCAGTATTTT; CDR3aa: CASSLEAWAGGKTDTQYF
v_gene: TRBV2; j_gene: TRBJ2-2; abundance: .; d_gene: .; CDR3nt: TGTGCCAGCAGAGCTACAGCCACCGGGGAGCTGTTTTTT; CDR3aa: CASRATATGELFF
v_gene: TRBV29-1; j_gene: TRBJ1-1; abundance: .; d_gene: .; CDR3nt: TGCAGCGCTACCCGGGGGGGGGTCACTGAAGCTTTCTTT; CDR3aa: CSATRGGVTEAFF
v_gene: TRBV7-2; j_gene: TRBJ2-3; abundance: .; d_gene: .; CDR3nt: TGTGCCAGCAGCTTAGATGCTAGCGGCACAGATACGCAGTATTTT; CDR3aa: CASSLDASGTDTQYF
v_gene: TRBV6-5; j_gene: TRBJ1-1; abundance: .; d_gene: .; CDR3nt: TGTGCCAGCACTTCCGCCCAGGGGTGGAACACTGAAGCTTTCTTT; CDR3aa: CASTSAQGWNTEAFF
v_gene: TRBV7-9; j_gene: TRBJ2-7; abundance: few; d_gene: .; CDR3nt: TGTGCCAGCAGCATCTGGGGACAATCCGAGCAGTACTTC; CDR3aa: CASSIWGQSEQYF
v_gene: TRBV6-6; j_gene: TRBJ1-2; abundance: .; d_gene: TRBD1; CDR3nt: TGCGCCAGCAGAGGGACAGGGGATGGCTACACCTTC; CDR3aa: CASRGTGDGYTF
v_gene: TRBV6-5; j_gene: TRBJ1-4; abundance: .; d_gene: .; CDR3nt: TGTGCCAGCAGTTCGGTGCTTAATGAAAAACTGTTTTTT; CDR3aa: CASSSVLNEKLFF
v_gene: TRBV7-3; j_gene: TRBJ2-1; abundance: once; d_gene: TRBD2; CDR3nt: TGTGCCAGCAGCTTCAGCGGGACGAGCTCCTACAATGAGCAGTTCTTC; CDR3aa: CASSFSGTSSYNEQFF
v_gene: TRBV7-9; j_gene: TRBJ1-3; abundance: few; d_gene: .; CDR3nt: TGTGCCAGCAGCCCACGCGTCACCATATATTTT; CDR3aa: CASSPRVTIYF
v_gene: TRBV2; j_gene: TRBJ2-3; abundance: .; d_gene: .; CDR3nt: TGTGCCAGCAATCGGGAGAGCACAGATACGCAGTATTTT; CDR3aa: CASNRESTDTQYF